Following are 10 T cell receptor beta chains from one sample sequenced in a study of cytomegalovirus exposure and HLA in healthy donors. PCR amplification relied on 60 Vbeta primers (plus 13 Jbeta primers). The data were produced by immunoSEQ multiplex PCR, yet TCRdb's version contains in-frame clones alone and is incomplete. The sample carries roughly 150,000 clones, more than 60% recorded once. Sequencing was performed on PBMCs. The receptor source for this set is a middle-aged man in good health and CMV-seropositive.

This chain connects TRBV5-5 to TRBJ2-3; a possible D gene is TRBD1 (5 bases). The CDR3 is 15 residues long. V lost 1 base and J lost 6, with 15 bases in between. The germline V gene has CDR1 SGHKS and CDR2 YYEKEE (reference sequence). CDR3 nucleotides: TGTGCCAGCAGCTTGTTGACTGGCAAGGGGGATACGCAGTATTTT. This sequence encodes CASSLLTGKGDTQYF.

The chain couples TRBV11-2 to TRBJ2-7; 8 nucleotides agree with TRBD1. With V trimmed by 7 bases and J by 2 bases, 7 bases remained unmatched. Germline-derived CDR1 and CDR2 are SGHAT and FQNNGV. This CDR3 has 14 residues. DNA for the CDR3: TGTGCCAGCAACGGACAGGGCGGGCCCTACGAGCAGTACTTC. This encodes CASNGQGGPYEQYF.

This chain links TRBV5-3 with TRBJ1-6; D uncertain. TRBV5-3 qualifies as an ORF whose function is uncertain. CDR3 length: 20 residues. V lost 0 bases, J lost 4 bases, and 23 bases lay in between. The chain's CDR3 is CARSLGEAGPGKYYNSPLHF. For the CDR3, the DNA is TGTGCCAGAAGCTTGGGAGAAGCAGGTCCCGGAAAGTATTATAATTCACCCCTCCACTTT.

The rearrangement uses TRBV9 and TRBJ2-3, with TRBD1 as a possible D gene (6 bases). Per the germline V gene, CDR1 is SGDLS and CDR2 is YYNGEE. The CDR3 is made up of 14 amino acids. Trimming removed 0 bases from V and 6 bases from J, with 11 bases in between. This chain's CDR3 is CASSVGGRSDTQYF. In DNA, the CDR3 is TGTGCCAGCAGCGTAGGGGGGCGCTCCGATACGCAGTATTTT.

J is TRBJ2-7 and V is TRBV15; 7 nucleotides match TRBD1. The CDR3 has 14 residues. CDR1 LNHNV and CDR2 YYDKDF come from the germline V gene (reference sequence). Trimming took 5 bases from V and 4 from J; bases not matched to a gene: 8. The CDR3 region has the DNA TGTGCCACCAGCCGAAAGACAGGGCAATACGAGCAGTACTTC. Translation gives CATSRKTGQYEQYF.

The rearrangement uses TRBV19 and TRBJ1-4, with 9 bases that match TRBD1. V lost 6 bases, J lost 5 bases, and 4 bases stayed unmatched. This CDR3 comprises 14 residues. CDR1 and CDR2 from the germline V gene are LNHDA and SQIVND (reference sequence). CDR3 sequence (DNA): TGTGCCAGTAGCCGGGGACAGGGCAATGAAAAACTGTTTTTT. The encoded protein is CASSRGQGNEKLFF.

This sequence joins TRBV13 and TRBJ1-1; tentatively, D is TRBD1 (5 bases). V lost 5 bases, J lost 7 bases, and 17 bases lay in between. The length of the CDR3 is 14 residues. CDR1 and CDR2 (germline): PRHDT, FYEKMQ (reference sequence). The CDR3 DNA is TGTGCCAGCAGCCAAGACGAAGGGGCTGGTGAAGCTTTCTTT. This encodes CASSQDEGAGEAFF.

This sequence joins TRBV7-8 and TRBJ2-7; 7 nucleotides match TRBD2. V was clipped by 3 bases and J by 6 bases; unmatched bases: 11. CDR3 length: 15 amino acids. From germline, CDR1 is SGHVS and CDR2 FQNEAQ. The CDR3 bases are TGTGCCAGCAGCTTTGATGGGGGAGGGCCATTCGAGCAGTACTTC. This translates into CASSFDGGGPFEQYF. Drawing the rest from reference TRBV7-8 and TRBJ2-7, the complete variable domain is GAGVSQSPRYKVAKRGQDVALRCDPISGHVSLFWYQQALGQGPEFLTYFQNEAQLDKSGLPSDRFFAERPEGSVSTLKIQRTQQEDSAVYLCASSFDGGGPFEQYFGPGTRLTVT.

The chain has TRBV4-3 and TRBJ1-4, with 8 positions matching TRBD1. V dropped 4 bases and J dropped 0; count of bases not matched to a gene: 16. This CDR3 has 20 amino acids. Germline V gene lookup returns CDR1 LGHNA and CDR2 YSLEER. The CDR3 loop reads CASSPDRDRFRRATNEKLFF. As DNA, the CDR3 is TGCGCCAGCAGCCCAGACCGGGACAGGTTTCGGCGGGCAACTAATGAAAAACTGTTTTTT.

This clone was picked up a small number of times. The chain combines TRBV7-3 with TRBJ2-3; a possible D gene is TRBD1 (5 bases). CDR1 is SGHTA and CDR2 is FQGTGA in the germline V gene. This CDR3 comprises 17 residues. V was shortened by 1 base and J by 0 bases, with 14 bases between the two germline ends. CDR3 sequence (DNA): TGTGCCAGCAGCTTAATCCCGACAGTTACTAGCACAGATACGCAGTATTTT. This sequence encodes CASSLIPTVTSTDTQYF.